This TCR beta chain was recorded in a study of cytomegalovirus exposure and HLA in healthy donors. It was with 60 Vbeta and 13 Jbeta primers that the PCR ran. The method was immunoSEQ multiplex PCR; TCRdb's version includes in-frame clones alone and lacks a portion of them. The data show about 130,000 clones, roughly 78% seen once. The sequenced material came from PBMCs. The TCR comes from a man aged 25-40 years in good health and CMV-seropositive.

CDR3 in amino acids: CASSGTLGWREFQETQYF. CDR3 in DNA: TGTGCCAGCAGCGGCACCCTTGGCTGGCGGGAGTTCCAAGAGACCCAGTACTTC. V usage is TRBV9 and J usage is TRBJ2-5; TRBD2 matches 7 bases. Germline loops: CDR1 SGDLS, CDR2 YYNGEE. With 3 bases clipped from V and 1 base from J, the junction kept 15 bases outside the gene matches. CDR3 length: 18 amino acids.